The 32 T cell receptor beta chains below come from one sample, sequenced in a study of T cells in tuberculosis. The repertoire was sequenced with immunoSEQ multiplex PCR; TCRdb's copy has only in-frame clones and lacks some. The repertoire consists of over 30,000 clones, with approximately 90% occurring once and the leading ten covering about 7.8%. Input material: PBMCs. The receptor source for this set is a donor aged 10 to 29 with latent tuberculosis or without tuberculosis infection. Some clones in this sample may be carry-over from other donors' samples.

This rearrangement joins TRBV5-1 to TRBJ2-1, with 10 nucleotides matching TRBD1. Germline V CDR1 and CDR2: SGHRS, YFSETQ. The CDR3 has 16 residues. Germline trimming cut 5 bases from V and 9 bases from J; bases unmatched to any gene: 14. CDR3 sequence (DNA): TGCGCCAGCAGGGTAACCGGGACAGGGGAGTATGGTGAGCAGTTCTTC. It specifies CASRVTGTGEYGEQFF.

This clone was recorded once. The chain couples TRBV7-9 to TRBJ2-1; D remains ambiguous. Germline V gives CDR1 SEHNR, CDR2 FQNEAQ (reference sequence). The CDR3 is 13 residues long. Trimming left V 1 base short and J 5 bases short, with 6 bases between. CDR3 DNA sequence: TGTGCCAGCAGCTTAGTTTCGGACAATGAGCAGTTCTTC. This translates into CASSLVSDNEQFF. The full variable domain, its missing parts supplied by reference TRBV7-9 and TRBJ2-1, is DTGVSQNPRHKITKRGQNVTFRCDPISEHNRLYWYRQTLGQGPEFLTYFQNEAQLEKSRLLSDRFSAERPKGSFSTLEIQRTEQGDSAMYLCASSLVSDNEQFFGPGTRLTVL.

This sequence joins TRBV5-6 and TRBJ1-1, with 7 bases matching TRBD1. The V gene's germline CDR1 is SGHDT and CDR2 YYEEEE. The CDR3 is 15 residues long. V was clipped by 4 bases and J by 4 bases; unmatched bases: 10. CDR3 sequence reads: CASSRRGRGSTEAFF. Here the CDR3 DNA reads TGTGCCAGCAGCCGAAGGGGGCGCGGCAGCACTGAAGCTTTCTTT.

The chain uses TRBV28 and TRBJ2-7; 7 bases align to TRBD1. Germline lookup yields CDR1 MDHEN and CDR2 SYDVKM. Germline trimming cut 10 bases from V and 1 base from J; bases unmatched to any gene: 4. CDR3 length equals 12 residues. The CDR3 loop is CATVGQSYEQYF. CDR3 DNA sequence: TGTGCCACCGTGGGACAGTCCTACGAGCAGTACTTC.

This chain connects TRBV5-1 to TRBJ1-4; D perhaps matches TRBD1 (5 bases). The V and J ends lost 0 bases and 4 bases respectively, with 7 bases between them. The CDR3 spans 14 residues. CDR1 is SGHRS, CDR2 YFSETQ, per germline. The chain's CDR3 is CASSLGTSNEKLFF. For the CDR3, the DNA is TGCGCCAGCAGCTTGGGGACAAGTAATGAAAAACTGTTTTTT.

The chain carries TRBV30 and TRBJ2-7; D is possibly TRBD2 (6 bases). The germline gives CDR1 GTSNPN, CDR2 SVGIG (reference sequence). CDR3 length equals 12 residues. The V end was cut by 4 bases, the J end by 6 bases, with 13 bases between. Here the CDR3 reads CAWTSSAGEQYF. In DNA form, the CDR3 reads TGTGCCTGGACGTCTAGCGCAGGCGAGCAGTACTTC.

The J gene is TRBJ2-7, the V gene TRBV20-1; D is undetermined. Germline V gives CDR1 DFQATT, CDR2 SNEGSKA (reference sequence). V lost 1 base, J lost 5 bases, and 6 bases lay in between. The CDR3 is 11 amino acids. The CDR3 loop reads CSARVTDEQYF. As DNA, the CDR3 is TGCAGTGCTAGAGTAACAGACGAGCAGTACTTC.

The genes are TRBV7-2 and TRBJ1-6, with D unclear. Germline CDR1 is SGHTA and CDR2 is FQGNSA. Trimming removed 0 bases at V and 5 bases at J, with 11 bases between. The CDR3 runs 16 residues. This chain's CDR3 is CASSLAGSPNNSPLHF. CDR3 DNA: TGTGCCAGCAGCTTAGCGGGCAGCCCCAATAATTCACCCCTCCACTTT.

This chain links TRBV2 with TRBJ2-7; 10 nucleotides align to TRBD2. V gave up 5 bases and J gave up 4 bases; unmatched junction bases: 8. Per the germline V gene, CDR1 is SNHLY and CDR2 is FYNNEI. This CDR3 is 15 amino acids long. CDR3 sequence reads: CASSKSAGGPYEQYF. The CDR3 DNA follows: TGTGCCAGCAGTAAGTCAGCGGGAGGGCCATACGAGCAGTACTTC.

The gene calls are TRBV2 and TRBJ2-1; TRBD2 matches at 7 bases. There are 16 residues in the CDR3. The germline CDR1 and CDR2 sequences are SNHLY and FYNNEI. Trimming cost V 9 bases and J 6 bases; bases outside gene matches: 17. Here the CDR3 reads CARRALGGSVANEQFF. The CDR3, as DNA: TGTGCCAGGAGAGCACTGGGGGGGTCGGTAGCCAATGAGCAGTTCTTC.

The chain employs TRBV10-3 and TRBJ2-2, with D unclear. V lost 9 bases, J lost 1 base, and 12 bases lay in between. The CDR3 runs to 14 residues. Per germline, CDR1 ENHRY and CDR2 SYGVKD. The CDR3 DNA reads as TGTGCCATGCAGCGTGCCGGGAACACCGGGGAGCTGTTTTTT. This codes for CAMQRAGNTGELFF.

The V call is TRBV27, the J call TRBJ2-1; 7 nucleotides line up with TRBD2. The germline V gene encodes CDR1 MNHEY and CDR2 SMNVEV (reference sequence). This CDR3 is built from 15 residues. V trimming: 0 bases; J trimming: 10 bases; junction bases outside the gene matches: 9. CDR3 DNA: TGTGCCAGCAGTTTATCGGTCTCAAGGGAGGGGGAGCAGTTCTTC. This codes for CASSLSVSREGEQFF.

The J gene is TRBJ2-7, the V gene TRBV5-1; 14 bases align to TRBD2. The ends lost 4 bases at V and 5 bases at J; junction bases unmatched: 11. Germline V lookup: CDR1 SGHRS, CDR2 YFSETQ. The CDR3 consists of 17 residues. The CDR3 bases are TGCGCCAGCAGCGTACTCCGGACTAGCGGGAGGTTCCACGAGCAGTACTTC. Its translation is CASSVLRTSGRFHEQYF.

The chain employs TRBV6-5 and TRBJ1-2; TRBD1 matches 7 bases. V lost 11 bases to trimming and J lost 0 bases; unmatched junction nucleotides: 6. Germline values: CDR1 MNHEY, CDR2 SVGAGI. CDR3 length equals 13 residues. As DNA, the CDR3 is TGTGCCTGCCACAGGGGTCCTAACTATGGCTACACCTTC. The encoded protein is CACHRGPNYGYTF.

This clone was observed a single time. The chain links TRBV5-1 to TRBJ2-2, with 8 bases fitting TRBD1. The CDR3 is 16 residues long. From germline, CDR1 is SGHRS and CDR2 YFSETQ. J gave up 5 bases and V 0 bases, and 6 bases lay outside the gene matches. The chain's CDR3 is CASSLGGTGGTGELFF. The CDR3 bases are TGCGCCAGCAGCTTGGGCGGAACAGGGGGGACCGGGGAGCTGTTTTTT. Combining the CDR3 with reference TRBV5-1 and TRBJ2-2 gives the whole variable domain KAGVTQTPRYLIKTRGQQVTLSCSPISGHRSVSWYQQTPGQGLQFLFEYFSETQRNKGNFPGRFSGRQFSNSRSEMNVSTLELGDSALYLCASSLGGTGGTGELFFGEGSRLTVL.

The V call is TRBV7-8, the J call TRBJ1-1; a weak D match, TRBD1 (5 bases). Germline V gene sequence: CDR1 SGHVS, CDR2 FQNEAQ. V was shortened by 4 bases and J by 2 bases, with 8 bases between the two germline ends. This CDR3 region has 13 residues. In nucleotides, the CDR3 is TGTGCCAGCAGCTACGGACAAAACACTGAAGCTTTCTTT. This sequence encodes CASSYGQNTEAFF.

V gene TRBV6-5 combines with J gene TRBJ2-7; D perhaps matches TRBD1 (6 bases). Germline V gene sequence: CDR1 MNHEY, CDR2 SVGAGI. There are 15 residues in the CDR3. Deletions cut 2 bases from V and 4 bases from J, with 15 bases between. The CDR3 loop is CASSYKQGSGYEQYF. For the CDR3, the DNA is TGTGCCAGCAGTTACAAACAGGGCTCGGGTTACGAGCAGTACTTC.

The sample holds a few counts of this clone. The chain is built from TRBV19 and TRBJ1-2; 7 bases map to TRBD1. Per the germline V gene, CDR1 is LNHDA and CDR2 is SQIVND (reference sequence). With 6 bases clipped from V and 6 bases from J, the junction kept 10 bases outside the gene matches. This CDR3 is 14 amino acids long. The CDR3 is CASRTRDRVDGYTF. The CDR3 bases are TGTGCCAGTAGAACTCGTGACAGGGTTGATGGCTACACCTTC.

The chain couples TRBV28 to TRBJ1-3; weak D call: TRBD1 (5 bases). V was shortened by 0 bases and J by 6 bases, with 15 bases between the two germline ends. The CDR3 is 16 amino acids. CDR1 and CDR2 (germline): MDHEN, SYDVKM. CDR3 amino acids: CASSLWEAGRENTIYF. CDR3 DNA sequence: TGTGCCAGCAGTTTATGGGAGGCGGGGCGAGAAAACACCATATATTTT. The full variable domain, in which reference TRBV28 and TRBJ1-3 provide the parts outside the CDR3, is DVKVTQSSRYLVKRTGEKVFLECVQDMDHENMFWYRQDPGLGLRLIYFSYDVKMKEKGDIPEGYSVSREKKERFSLILESASTNQTSMYLCASSLWEAGRENTIYFGEGSWLTVV.

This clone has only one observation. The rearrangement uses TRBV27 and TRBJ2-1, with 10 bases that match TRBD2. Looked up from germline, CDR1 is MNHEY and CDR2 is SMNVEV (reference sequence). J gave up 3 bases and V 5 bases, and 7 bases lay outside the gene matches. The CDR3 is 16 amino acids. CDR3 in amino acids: CASSGLRTSGYNEQFF. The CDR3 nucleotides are TGTGCCAGCAGTGGACTAAGGACTAGCGGCTACAATGAGCAGTTCTTC.

The CDR3 DNA follows: TGTGCCAGCAGTCCCCGTCCAGGGGCGCCTCTCTCCTACGAGCAGTACTTC. It encodes CASSPRPGAPLSYEQYF. The gene calls are TRBV27 and TRBJ2-7; possibly TRBD1 for D (6 bases). The CDR3 totals 17 residues. The germline CDR1 and CDR2 sequences are MNHEY and SMNVEV (reference sequence). V was clipped by 5 bases and J by 0 bases, with 20 bases between them.

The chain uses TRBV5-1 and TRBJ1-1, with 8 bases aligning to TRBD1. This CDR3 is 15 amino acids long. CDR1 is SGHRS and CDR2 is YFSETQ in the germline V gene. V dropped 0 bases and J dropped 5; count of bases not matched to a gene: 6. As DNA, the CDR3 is TGCGCCAGCAGCTTGGCGGACAGGGTGACTACTGAAGCTTTCTTT. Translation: CASSLADRVTTEAFF.

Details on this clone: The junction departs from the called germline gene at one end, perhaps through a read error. The CDR3 sequence: CASSYVKREGPTRYF. In DNA, the CDR3 is TGTGCCAGCAGTTACGTAAAGCGGGAGGGCCCAACGCGGTATTTT. The V call is TRBV6-5, the J call TRBJ2-3; 10 bases match TRBD2. The germline CDR1 and CDR2 sequences are MNHEY and SVGAGI. The CDR3 sequence is 15 residues long.

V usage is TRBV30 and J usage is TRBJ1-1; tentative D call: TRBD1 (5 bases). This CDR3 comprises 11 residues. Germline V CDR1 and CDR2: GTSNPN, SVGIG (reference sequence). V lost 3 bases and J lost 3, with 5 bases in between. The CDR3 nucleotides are TGTGCCTGGAGAGGGGACACTGAAGCTTTCTTT. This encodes CAWRGDTEAFF. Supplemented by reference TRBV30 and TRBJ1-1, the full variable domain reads SQTIHQWPATLVQPVGSPLSLECTVEGTSNPNLYWYRQAAGRGLQLLFYSVGIGQISSEVPQNLSASRPQDRQFILSSKKLLLSDSGFYLCAWRGDTEAFFGQGTRLTVV.

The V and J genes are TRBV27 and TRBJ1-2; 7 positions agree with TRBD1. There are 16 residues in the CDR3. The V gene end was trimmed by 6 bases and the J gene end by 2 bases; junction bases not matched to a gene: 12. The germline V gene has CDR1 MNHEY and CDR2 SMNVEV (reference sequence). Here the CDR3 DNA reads TGTGCCAGCAGGCGACCGGGGACAGTCACCAACTATGGCTACACCTTC. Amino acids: CASRRPGTVTNYGYTF.

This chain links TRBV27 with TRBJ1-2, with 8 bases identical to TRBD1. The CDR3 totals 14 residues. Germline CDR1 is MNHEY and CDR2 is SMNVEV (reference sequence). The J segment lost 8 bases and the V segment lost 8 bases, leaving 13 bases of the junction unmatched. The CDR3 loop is CASGIRQGSRGYTF. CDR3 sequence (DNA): TGTGCCAGCGGAATCCGACAGGGGAGTAGGGGCTACACCTTC.

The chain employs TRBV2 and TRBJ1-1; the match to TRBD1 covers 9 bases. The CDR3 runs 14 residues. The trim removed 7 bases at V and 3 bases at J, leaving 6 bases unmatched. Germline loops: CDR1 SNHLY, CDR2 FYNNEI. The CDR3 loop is CASNLQGAYTEAFF. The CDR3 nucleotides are TGTGCCAGCAACTTACAGGGGGCCTACACTGAAGCTTTCTTT.

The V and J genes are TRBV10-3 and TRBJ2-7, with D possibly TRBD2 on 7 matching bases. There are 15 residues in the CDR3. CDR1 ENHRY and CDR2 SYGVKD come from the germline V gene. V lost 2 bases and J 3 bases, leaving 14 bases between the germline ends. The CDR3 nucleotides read TGTGCCATCAGTGAGGAGGGGGGGGAGCTCTACGAGCAGTACTTC. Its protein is CAISEEGGELYEQYF.

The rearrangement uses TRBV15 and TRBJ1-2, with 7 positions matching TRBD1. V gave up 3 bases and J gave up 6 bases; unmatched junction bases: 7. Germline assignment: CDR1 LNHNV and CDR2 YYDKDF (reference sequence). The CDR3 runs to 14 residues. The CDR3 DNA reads TGTGCCACCAGCAGCTCTGGACAGGTCGATGGCTACACCTTC. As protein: CATSSSGQVDGYTF.

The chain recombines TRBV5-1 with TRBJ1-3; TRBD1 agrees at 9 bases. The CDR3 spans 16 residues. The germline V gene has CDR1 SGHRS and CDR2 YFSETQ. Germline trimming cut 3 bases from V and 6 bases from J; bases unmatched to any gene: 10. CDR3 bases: TGCGCCAGCAGCTGGGGGGACAGGGATGAAGTAAACACCATATATTTT. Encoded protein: CASSWGDRDEVNTIYF.

CDR3 amino acids: CASSLEGTGGSDEQFF. CDR3 nucleotides: TGCGCCAGCAGCTTGGAGGGGACAGGGGGCTCGGATGAGCAGTTCTTC. This chain links TRBV5-1 with TRBJ2-1; 12 positions agree with TRBD1. V shed 0 bases and J 8 bases; nucleotides not matched to a gene: 6. The CDR3 extends over 16 amino acids. Germline CDR1 SGHRS, CDR2 YFSETQ.

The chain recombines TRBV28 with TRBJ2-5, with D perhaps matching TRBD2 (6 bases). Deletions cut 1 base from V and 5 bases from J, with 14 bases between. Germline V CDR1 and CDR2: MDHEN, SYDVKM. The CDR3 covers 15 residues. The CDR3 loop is CASSLLYGSGETQYF. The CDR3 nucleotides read TGTGCCAGCAGTTTATTATACGGGAGTGGTGAGACCCAGTACTTC.